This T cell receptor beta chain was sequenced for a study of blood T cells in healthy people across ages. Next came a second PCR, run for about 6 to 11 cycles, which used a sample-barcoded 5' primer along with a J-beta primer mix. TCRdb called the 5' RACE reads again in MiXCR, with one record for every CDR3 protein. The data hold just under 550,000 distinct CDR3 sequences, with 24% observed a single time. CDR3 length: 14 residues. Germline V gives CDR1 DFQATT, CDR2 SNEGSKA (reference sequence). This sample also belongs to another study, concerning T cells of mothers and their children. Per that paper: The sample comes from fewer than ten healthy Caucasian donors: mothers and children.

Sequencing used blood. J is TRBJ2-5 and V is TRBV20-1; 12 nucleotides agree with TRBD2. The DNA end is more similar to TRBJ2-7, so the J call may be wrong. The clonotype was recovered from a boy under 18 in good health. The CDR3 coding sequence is TGCAGTGCCCCCAGACTAGCGGGAGCCTACGAGCAGTACTTC. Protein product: CSAPRLAGAYEQYF.